The next 14 T cell receptor beta chains were all read from a single sample in a study of blood T cells in healthy people across ages. A second about 7 to 11 cycle PCR used barcoded and J-beta primers. MiXCR, run by TCRdb on the 5' RACE reads, gives a single entry per CDR3 protein. The table records 450,000 to 700,000 distinct CDR3 sequences, 25% to 30% of them present only once. Sequencing was done on a sample of blood. The receptor source for this set is a woman in her 70s in good health.

Only a few counts were recorded for this clonotype. Because the CDR3 is missing its conserved closing phenylalanine or tryptophan, this is likely a read error. The chain couples TRBV15 to TRBJ2-7; D might be TRBD2 (6 bases). CDR1 LNHNV and CDR2 YYDKDF come from the germline V gene (reference sequence). Between the trimmed V and J ends, which lost 1 base and 8 bases, there was a span of 18 bases. The CDR3 has 15 residues. CDR3 bases: TGTGCCACCAGCAGAGGAGGCAGGGTTGGGACTCAGCAGTACCTC. Its protein product is CATSRGGRVGTQQYL.

The chain links TRBV7-9 to TRBJ1-1; D is ambiguous. CDR1 is SEHNR, CDR2 FQNEAQ, per germline (reference sequence). Trimming left V 5 bases short and J 6 bases short, with 13 bases between. This CDR3 is built from 13 residues. CDR3 DNA sequence: TGTGCCAGCAGCCGAGGGCCCGACCCTGAAGCTTTCTTT. This translates into CASSRGPDPEAFF.

This chain connects TRBV6-5 to TRBJ2-1; D possibly corresponds to TRBD2 (5 bases). V was cut by 2 bases and J by 0 bases, with 14 bases left in between. CDR3 length: 17 amino acids. Germline CDR1 is MNHEY and CDR2 is SVGAGI. The CDR3 loop reads CASSYGVQRSSYNEQFF. The CDR3 DNA reads TGTGCCAGCAGTTACGGGGTCCAGCGGAGCTCCTACAATGAGCAGTTCTTC.

This clonotype appeared a few times. CDR3 sequence: CASSPHQATNEKLFF. DNA for the CDR3: TGCGCCAGCAGCCCTCACCAGGCCACTAATGAAAAACTGTTTTTT. V gene TRBV4-3 combines with J gene TRBJ1-4; D not resolved. The CDR3 sequence is 15 residues long. Deletions cut 4 bases from V and 2 bases from J, with 11 bases between. Germline V gene data show CDR1 as LGHNA and CDR2 as YSLEER.

The V call is TRBV5-1, the J call TRBJ2-5; D uncertain. Germline values: CDR1 SGHRS, CDR2 YFSETQ. This CDR3 spans 15 amino acids. Between the trimmed V and J ends, which lost 0 bases and 1 base, there was a span of 10 bases. In DNA form, the CDR3 reads TGCGCCAGCAGCTTGGCGGGCAGGAGCCAAGAGACCCAGTACTTC. Protein: CASSLAGRSQETQYF.

The V gene is TRBV25-1, the J gene TRBJ1-1, with D perhaps TRBD1 (5 bases). The CDR3 is made up of 11 amino acids. Trimming cost V 2 bases and J 11 bases, with 9 bases left between them. Germline CDR1 MGHDK, CDR2 SYGVNS. CDR3 loop: CASSEGRDAFF. The CDR3 DNA reads as TGTGCCAGCAGTGAAGGCAGGGACGCTTTCTTT.

This clonotype showed up just a few times. The gene calls are TRBV29-1 and TRBJ2-3; TRBD2 matches 11 bases. This CDR3 spans 14 amino acids. The germline V gene has CDR1 SQVTM and CDR2 ANQGSEA. Losses at the gene ends were 6 bases for V and 5 bases for J; bases not matched to a gene: 7. CDR3 sequence: CSVALAGAGDTQYF. The DNA of the CDR3 is TGCAGCGTCGCACTAGCGGGGGCGGGAGATACGCAGTATTTT.

This clonotype showed up just a few times. The J gene is TRBJ2-5, the V gene TRBV7-2, with TRBD1 as a possible D gene (5 bases). The CDR3 loop spans 12 amino acids. Germline CDR1 reads SGHTA; CDR2 reads FQGNSA. V was pared by 10 bases and J by 4 bases, with 13 bases between. The CDR3 DNA reads TGTGCCATTCCTGATCAGGGAGAGACCCAGTACTTC. Translating it yields CAIPDQGETQYF.

The chain employs TRBV6-5 and TRBJ2-7, with D perhaps given as TRBD1 or TRBD2 (5 bases each). CDR1 and CDR2 from the germline V gene are MNHEY and SVGAGI. This CDR3 region has 12 residues. Trimming removed 6 bases from V and 6 bases from J, with 12 bases in between. The CDR3: CASSRVGVEQYF. CDR3 DNA: TGTGCCAGCAGCCGGGTGGGGGTCGAGCAGTACTTC.

This rearrangement joins TRBV2 to TRBJ2-3, with 11 bases identical to TRBD2. V lost 3 bases, J lost 6 bases, and 8 bases stayed unmatched. This CDR3 contains 16 residues. Germline loops: CDR1 SNHLY, CDR2 FYNNEI. The CDR3 reads CASSEPGLAVSDTQYF. The CDR3 DNA follows: TGTGCCAGCAGTGAGCCGGGACTAGCGGTTTCCGATACGCAGTATTTT.

This clonotype was recorded many times. The chain links TRBV3-1 to TRBJ1-1, with 7 bases fitting TRBD1. V dropped 6 bases and J dropped 2; count of bases not matched to a gene: 3. Germline loops: CDR1 LGHDT, CDR2 YNNKEL (reference sequence). CDR3 length: 13 amino acids. Here the CDR3 reads CASSQGGNTEAFF. As DNA, the CDR3 is TGTGCCAGCAGTCAGGGGGGAAACACTGAAGCTTTCTTT.

This sequence joins TRBV18 and TRBJ2-5; 11 nucleotides align to TRBD2. Germline CDR1 KGHSH, CDR2 LQKENI. The CDR3 is 19 amino acids. V shed 2 bases, J shed 4 bases, and the junction held 15 bases outside the gene matches. The chain's CDR3 is CASSPLYTSGGGEGETQYF. In nucleotides, the CDR3 is TGTGCCAGCTCACCATTGTATACTAGCGGGGGCGGAGAAGGAGAGACCCAGTACTTC.

The chain recombines TRBV3-1 with TRBJ1-6; 7 positions match TRBD1. Germline CDR1 LGHDT, CDR2 YNNKEL (reference sequence). Trimming at V came to 0 bases and at J to 10 bases, leaving 12 bases not matched to a gene. There are 17 residues in the CDR3. CDR3 protein: CASSQERFRGNGSPLHF. The CDR3 DNA sequence: TGTGCCAGCAGCCAAGAGAGGTTCAGGGGGAACGGGTCACCCCTCCACTTT.

CDR3 bases: TGTGCCAGCAGCCAGGGGTACCGGGCCAGCGCGCTGAGCAAGTACTTC. Protein: CASSQGYRASALSKYF. The chain is built from TRBV3-1 and TRBJ2-7; D remains unclear. V lost 3 bases, J lost 11 bases, and 26 bases lay in between. CDR1 LGHDT and CDR2 YNNKEL come from the germline V gene (reference sequence). The CDR3 runs to 16 residues.